The clone carrying this TCR beta chain was picked up a small number of times. The source of the sample is a study of blood T cell repertoires in COVID-19. About the study: Donors in the United States, Italy and Spain gave samples during acute or convalescent COVID-19.

Generated by immunoSEQ multiplex PCR, the TCRdb table keeps only in-frame clones and is missing some. The table has approximately 72,000 clones, roughly 86% seen once; the top ten hold 13%. The CDR3 totals 19 residues. The V gene end was trimmed by 5 bases and the J gene end by 0 bases; junction bases not matched to a gene: 16. Germline-derived CDR1 and CDR2 are MNHNY and SVGAGI (reference sequence). This chain links TRBV6-6 with TRBJ2-7; 10 nucleotides align to TRBD1. This TCR was recovered from a woman in her sixties or seventies with acute or convalescent COVID-19. The sample was peripheral blood. The CDR3 nucleotides read TGTGCCAGCAGTCTTAGGGAAGGGACAGGGGCCGCCTTCTCCTACGAGCAGTACTTC. It codes for CASSLREGTGAAFSYEQYF.